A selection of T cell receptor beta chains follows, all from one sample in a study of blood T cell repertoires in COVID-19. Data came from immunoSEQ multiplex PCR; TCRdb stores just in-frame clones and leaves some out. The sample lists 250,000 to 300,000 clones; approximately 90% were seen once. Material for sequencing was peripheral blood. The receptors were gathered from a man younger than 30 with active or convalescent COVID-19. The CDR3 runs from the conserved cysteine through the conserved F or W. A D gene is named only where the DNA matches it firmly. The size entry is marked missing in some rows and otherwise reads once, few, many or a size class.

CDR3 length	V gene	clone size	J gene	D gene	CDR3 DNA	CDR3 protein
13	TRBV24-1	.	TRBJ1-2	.	TGTGCCACCAGTGACGTCGACAGCTATGGCTACACCTTC	CATSDVDSYGYTF
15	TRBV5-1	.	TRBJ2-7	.	TGCGCCAGCAGCCCCGGTTGGGCAGGGGACTACGAGCAGTACTTC	CASSPGWAGDYEQYF
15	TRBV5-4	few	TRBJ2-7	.	TGTGCCAGCAGCCTCGGGTCCGCGGACTCCTACGAGCAGTACTTC	CASSLGSADSYEQYF
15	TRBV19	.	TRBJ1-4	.	TGTGCCAGTGGTAGGGGCCCATCAACTAATGAAAAACTGTTTTTT	CASGRGPSTNEKLFF
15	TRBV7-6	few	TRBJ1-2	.	TGTGCCAGCAGCTTAGAAGATACAGGGTCAGGAGGCTACACCTTC	CASSLEDTGSGGYTF
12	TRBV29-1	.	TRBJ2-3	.	TGCAGCGTTGAGGACGGGGGAGTCGGTCAGTATTTT	CSVEDGGVGQYF
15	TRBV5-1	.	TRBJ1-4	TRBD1	TGCGCCAGCAGCTCGACAGGGAGCTTCAATGAAAAACTGTTTTTT	CASSSTGSFNEKLFF
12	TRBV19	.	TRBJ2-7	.	TGTGCCAGTAGTGCAGGGACCTACGAGCAGTACTTC	CASSAGTYEQYF
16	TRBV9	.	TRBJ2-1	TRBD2	TGTGCCAGCAGCCCCCGGGACTACACCCCGGACAATGAGCAGTTCTTC	CASSPRDYTPDNEQFF
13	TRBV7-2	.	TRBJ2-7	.	TGTGCCAGCAGCTTAGTGTCAGGGTACGAGCAGTACTTC	CASSLVSGYEQYF
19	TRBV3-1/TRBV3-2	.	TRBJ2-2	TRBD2	TGTGCCAGCAGCGCGCGGGGACTAGCGGGAGTGGGGAACACCGGGGAGCTGTTTTTT	CASSARGLAGVGNTGELFF
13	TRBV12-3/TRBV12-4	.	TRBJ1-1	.	TGTGCCAGCAGTTGGAGGGGTAACACTGAAGCTTTCTTT	CASSWRGNTEAFF
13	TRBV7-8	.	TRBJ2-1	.	TGTGCCAGCAGCTTAGCGTCGAGATATGAGCAGTTCTTC	CASSLASRYEQFF
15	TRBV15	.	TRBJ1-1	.	TGTGCCACCAGCAGAGATCGGAGTCGTAACACTGAAGCTTTCTTT	CATSRDRSRNTEAFF
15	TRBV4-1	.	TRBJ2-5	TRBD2	TGCGCCAGCAGCCAAGATCCACGGGGGGAAGAGACCCAGTACTTC	CASSQDPRGEETQYF
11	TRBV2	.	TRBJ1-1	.	TGTGCCACTGCAGGAGGTGAATGGGCTTTCTTT	CATAGGEWAFF
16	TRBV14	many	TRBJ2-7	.	TGTGCCAGCAGCCAAGATGAGGCAGGGGCTTGGTACGAGCAGTACTTC	CASSQDEAGAWYEQYF
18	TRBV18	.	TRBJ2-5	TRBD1	TGTGCCAGCTCCCTCGGCCAGGGACAGGGGGCGCCCCGGGAGACCCAGTACTTC	CASSLGQGQGAPRETQYF
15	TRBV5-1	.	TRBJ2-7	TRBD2	TGCGCCAGCAGCTTGATGGTAGCGGGAGTCTACGAGCAGTACTTC	CASSLMVAGVYEQYF
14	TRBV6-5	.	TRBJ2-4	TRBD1	TGTGCCAGCAGTAGGGGGGACAGGGGAACGGATCAGTACTTC	CASSRGDRGTDQYF
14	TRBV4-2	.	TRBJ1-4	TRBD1	TGTGCCAGCAGCCAAGGACAGGGTGGAGAAAAACTGTTTTTT	CASSQGQGGEKLFF
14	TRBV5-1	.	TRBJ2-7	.	TGCGCCAGCAGCTCGGGGGGCGGGGACTACGAGCAGTACTTC	CASSSGGGDYEQYF
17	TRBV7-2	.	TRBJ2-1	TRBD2	TGTGCCAGCAGCTTATACCCGCAGCGGGGGGTTTACAATGAGCAGTTCTTC	CASSLYPQRGVYNEQFF
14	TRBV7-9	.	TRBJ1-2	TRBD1	TGTGCCAGCAACCCGGGACAGTCTACGGCCGGCTACACCTTC	CASNPGQSTAGYTF
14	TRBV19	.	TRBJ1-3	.	TGTGCCAGTAAGACAACCCCCCCTGGAAACACCATATATTTT	CASKTTPPGNTIYF
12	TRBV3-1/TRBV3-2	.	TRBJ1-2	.	TGTGCCAGCAGCCAAGATTCGGATGGAGAGACCTTC	CASSQDSDGETF
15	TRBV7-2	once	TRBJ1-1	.	TGTGCCAGCAGCTTACAGCGGGAGATGAACACTGAAGCTTTCTTT	CASSLQREMNTEAFF
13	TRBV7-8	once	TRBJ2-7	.	TGTGCCGCCGGCCCCGGGACAATGGACGAGCAGTACTTC	CAAGPGTMDEQYF
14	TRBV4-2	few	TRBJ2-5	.	TGTGCCAGCAGCCAAGATGGCTCATGGGAGACCCAGTACTTC	CASSQDGSWETQYF
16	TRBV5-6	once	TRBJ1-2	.	TGTGCCAGCAGCTTGATTAGCGGGGAGAGGAACTATGGCTACACCTTC	CASSLISGERNYGYTF
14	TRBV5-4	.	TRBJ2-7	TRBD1	TGTGCCAGCAGCTCCGGACAGGAACCCTACGAGCAGTACTTC	CASSSGQEPYEQYF
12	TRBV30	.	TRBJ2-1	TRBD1	TGTGCCTGGAGCTTCGACAGGGACGAGCAGTTCTTC	CAWSFDRDEQFF
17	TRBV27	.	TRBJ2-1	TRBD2	TGTGCCAGCACCCATTCTACACTAGCGGGGGGGTTAAATGAGCAGTTCTTC	CASTHSTLAGGLNEQFF
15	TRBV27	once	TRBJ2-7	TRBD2	TGTGCCAGCAGTTTAAATAGCGGGGCTTACTACGAGCAGTACTTC	CASSLNSGAYYEQYF
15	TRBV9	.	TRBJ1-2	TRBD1	TGTGCCAGCAGCGTAGCAGGGGGTGATCACTATGGCTACACCTTC	CASSVAGGDHYGYTF
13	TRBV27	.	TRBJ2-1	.	TGTGCCAGCAGTTTGTACAACTACAATGAGCAGTTCTTC	CASSLYNYNEQFF
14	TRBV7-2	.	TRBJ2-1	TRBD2	TGTGCCAGCAACGGGGGGACTAGCGGCAATGAGCAGTTCTTC	CASNGGTSGNEQFF